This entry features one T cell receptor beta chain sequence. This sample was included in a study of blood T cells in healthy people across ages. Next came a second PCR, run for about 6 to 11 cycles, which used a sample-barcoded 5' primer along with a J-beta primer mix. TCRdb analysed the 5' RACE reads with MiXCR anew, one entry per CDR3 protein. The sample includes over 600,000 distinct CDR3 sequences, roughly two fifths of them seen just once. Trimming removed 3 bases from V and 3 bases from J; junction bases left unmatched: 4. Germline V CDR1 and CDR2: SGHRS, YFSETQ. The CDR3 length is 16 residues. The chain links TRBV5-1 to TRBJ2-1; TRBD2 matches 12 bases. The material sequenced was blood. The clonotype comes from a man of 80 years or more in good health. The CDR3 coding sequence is TGCGCCAGCAGCTCTTCACTAGCGGGGGGCTACAATGAGCAGTTCTTC. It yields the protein CASSSSLAGGYNEQFF.